The source of this TCR beta chain is a study of blood T cell repertoires in COVID-19. Study information: Some COVID-19 samples were acute and others convalescent; all came from the United States, Italy and Spain. PBMCs, B-cell-depleted T cells, or T cells provided the cDNA or gDNA that made up the material.

As processed by the authors: Reference gene primer amplification yielded estimated nucleated cell counts. This table comes from immunoSEQ multiplex PCR, and its TCRdb copy is limited to in-frame clones, with some not included. V and J calls plus clone size are reproduced from that table; the DNA served to infer D and trimming. The data hold around 94,000 clones, with around 81% observed a single time. Unmatched junction bases numbered 4, after V lost 1 base and J lost 1 base. Germline V gives CDR1 SQVTM, CDR2 ANQGSEA. The length of the CDR3 is 16 residues. The sample comprised peripheral blood. The receptor comes from a man aged 45-60 years with acute or convalescent COVID-19. The chain couples TRBV29-1 to TRBJ1-4; 9 nucleotides match TRBD1. CDR3 region: CSVEGGTGLTNEKLFF. The CDR3, as DNA: TGCAGCGTTGAAGGTGGGACAGGGCTAACTAATGAAAAACTGTTTTTT.